This TCR beta chain derives from a study of identifying expanded T cells in peripheral blood. Study findings and constraints: Clone count variance between approximately two-week samples rose with total template count. Technical replicates showed about 1.2 changed clones; two weeks 15 to 20; four weeks 19.

The CDR3 covers 12 residues. The germline V and J ends were trimmed by 2 bases and 6 bases, with 8 bases remaining between them. Germline CDR1 reads SGHTA; CDR2 reads FQGTGA. Collection occurred without any documented infections or immune events in donors. Generated by immunoSEQ multiplex PCR, the TCRdb table keeps only in-frame clones and is missing some. The top ten hold 5.5% of the sample, which has about 100,000 clones, approximately 88% seen once. As for this clone: The antigen is undetermined.

The sequenced sample was blood. The receptor was isolated from a person aged 18 to 75 in good health. V is TRBV7-3 and J is TRBJ2-7; TRBD2 might be the D (5 bases). The CDR3 sequence is CASSLQGSEQYF. The DNA of the CDR3 is TGTGCCAGCAGCTTACAAGGGAGCGAGCAGTACTTC. The whole variable domain, remainder taken from reference TRBV7-3 and TRBJ2-7, is GAGVSQTPSNKVTEKGKYVELRCDPISGHTALYWYRQSLGQGPEFLIYFQGTGAADDSGLPNDRFFAVRPEGSVSTLKIQRTERGDSAVYLCASSLQGSEQYFGPGTRLTVT.